Presented here are 26 T cell receptor beta chains from one specimen sequenced in a study of technical replicates of blood from several donors. Generated by immunoSEQ multiplex PCR, the TCRdb table keeps only in-frame clones and is missing some. The sample includes approximately 81,000 clones, 96% of them seen just once. Sequenced material: T cells isolated from PBMCs. Receptors originate from a human donor in good health.

V gene TRBV12-5 combines with J gene TRBJ1-2; maybe TRBD1 (5 bases). The CDR3 runs to 16 residues. Deletions cut 0 bases from V and 8 bases from J, with 19 bases between. Germline CDR1 reads LGHNT; CDR2 reads FRNRAP. The CDR3 DNA reads TGTGCTAGTGGTTTGGTATCCCGGTCGAGGACAAGAGGCTACACCTTC. Amino acid sequence: CASGLVSRSRTRGYTF. Together with reference TRBV12-5 and TRBJ1-2, the CDR3 gives the full variable domain: DARVTQTPRHKVTEMGQEVTMRCQPILGHNTVFWYRQTMMQGLELLAYFRNRAPLDDSGMPKDRFSAEMPDATLATLKIQPSEPRDSAVYFCASGLVSRSRTRGYTFGSGTRLTVV.

This chain joins TRBV29-1 and TRBJ2-7; 8 bases are a match to TRBD2. J lost 3 bases, V lost 8 bases, and 9 bases had no gene match. This CDR3 has 13 amino acids. The germline V gene has CDR1 SQVTM and CDR2 ANQGSEA. CDR3 region: CSFKPSGSYEQYF. The DNA of the CDR3 is TGCAGCTTTAAGCCGAGCGGGAGCTACGAGCAGTACTTC.

This rearrangement joins TRBV29-1 to TRBJ2-7, with D perhaps matching TRBD2 (6 bases). Germline CDR1 and CDR2: SQVTM and ANQGSEA. The ends were cut back, 4 bases at V and 3 bases at J, with 13 bases in the middle. This CDR3 is 13 amino acids long. CDR3 protein: CSVALWGVYEQYF. The DNA for the CDR3 is TGCAGCGTTGCGCTCTGGGGGGTCTACGAGCAGTACTTC.

The gene calls are TRBV7-9 and TRBJ2-7; TRBD1 is a possible D gene (7 bases). Trimming left V 2 bases short and J 0 bases short, with 17 bases between. Germline CDR1 reads SEHNR; CDR2 reads FQNEAQ (reference sequence). This CDR3 is 17 amino acids long. Written as DNA, the CDR3 is TGTGCCAGCAGCTTAATCTGGAGGGGGCCAAGCTCCTACGAGCAGTACTTC. Translated: CASSLIWRGPSSYEQYF.

This sequence joins TRBV5-1 and TRBJ2-1, with D possibly matching TRBD1 (6 bases). The CDR3 spans 13 residues. Germline V gene lookup returns CDR1 SGHRS and CDR2 YFSETQ. V was clipped by 4 bases and J by 5 bases, with 10 bases between them. CDR3 sequence (DNA): TGCGCCAGCAGCAGGGGGAAAAACAATGAGCAGTTCTTC. Protein sequence: CASSRGKNNEQFF.

V gene TRBV28 combines with J gene TRBJ2-3; perhaps TRBD1 as D (5 bases). V lost 6 bases to trimming and J lost 8 bases, with 18 bases between them. From germline, CDR1 is MDHEN and CDR2 SYDVKM. The CDR3 length is 14 residues. The CDR3 nucleotides read TGTGCCAGCAGCCGCCTTAGGTTCAGGGTTACGCAGTATTTT. Amino acid sequence: CASSRLRFRVTQYF.

The chain has TRBV7-9 and TRBJ2-5; D is unresolved. V gave up 3 bases and J gave up 1 base, with 12 bases separating them. The CDR3 is made up of 15 amino acids. Germline lookup yields CDR1 SEHNR and CDR2 FQNEAQ (reference sequence). The DNA for the CDR3 is TGTGCCAGCAGCTTCGGGTCCGGAGCCCAAGAGACCCAGTACTTC. Its protein is CASSFGSGAQETQYF. The full variable domain, rest sourced from reference TRBV7-9 and TRBJ2-5, is DTGVSQNPRHKITKRGQNVTFRCDPISEHNRLYWYRQTLGQGPEFLTYFQNEAQLEKSRLLSDRFSAERPKGSFSTLEIQRTEQGDSAMYLCASSFGSGAQETQYFGPGTRLLVL.

A remark on this clone: This CDR3 is also generated by other DNA sequences in the sample. V is TRBV5-1 and J is TRBJ2-2; 7 bases are shared with TRBD1. Germline-derived CDR1 and CDR2 are SGHRS and YFSETQ. The CDR3 has 14 residues. The J segment lost 6 bases and the V segment lost 4 bases, leaving 6 bases of the junction unmatched. The DNA of the CDR3 is TGCGCCAGCAGCCTTGACAGGGTCGCCGGGGAGCTGTTTTTT. Translated: CASSLDRVAGELFF.

The chain is built from TRBV10-1 and TRBJ1-5; 7 bases align to TRBD1. This CDR3 spans 16 amino acids. The V gene end was trimmed by 5 bases and the J gene end by 3 bases; junction bases not matched to a gene: 10. Germline CDR1 WNHNN, CDR2 SYGVQD (reference sequence). The CDR3 DNA reads TGCGCCAGCAGTTTCGTTACAGGGGAGGACAATCAGCCCCAGCATTTT. It specifies CASSFVTGEDNQPQHF.

The gene calls are TRBV28 and TRBJ1-1; tentative D call: TRBD1 (5 bases). V lost 7 bases to trimming and J lost 6 bases, with 9 bases between them. This CDR3 comprises 11 residues. Germline V gene data show CDR1 as MDHEN and CDR2 as SYDVKM. CDR3 coding DNA: TGTGCCAGCACAGGGCCCCCTGAAGCTTTCTTT. Its protein is CASTGPPEAFF.

The chain carries TRBV7-9 and TRBJ1-1; 7 nucleotides match TRBD1. CDR1 is SEHNR, CDR2 FQNEAQ, per germline (reference sequence). This CDR3 spans 14 amino acids. V trimming: 4 bases; J trimming: 6 bases; junction bases outside the gene matches: 8. CDR3 sequence reads: CASSSRGDSSEAFF. CDR3 sequence (DNA): TGTGCCAGCAGCTCGCGAGGGGACAGCTCTGAAGCTTTCTTT.

This chain connects TRBV6-6 to TRBJ2-1; no clear D gene. Germline V lookup: CDR1 MNHNY, CDR2 SVGAGI (reference sequence). With 0 bases removed from V and 0 bases from J, the gap between germline ends came to 6 bases. The length of the CDR3 is 15 residues. The CDR3 sequence: CASSYSTFSYNEQFF. CDR3 sequence (DNA): TGTGCCAGCAGTTACTCGACTTTCTCCTACAATGAGCAGTTCTTC.

The CDR3 here is CASSYTPMGSIDGYTF. CDR3 DNA sequence: TGTGCCAGCAGTTACACTCCAATGGGTAGCATAGACGGCTACACCTTC. The rearrangement uses TRBV6-5 and TRBJ1-2; D uncertain. The CDR3 is 16 amino acids. Germline assignment: CDR1 MNHEY and CDR2 SVGAGI. The V gene lost 2 bases and the J gene lost 8 bases, with 21 bases spanning the gap.

The chain links TRBV6-5 to TRBJ2-5; perhaps TRBD1 as D (6 bases). This CDR3 comprises 15 residues. The V gene's germline CDR1 is MNHEY and CDR2 SVGAGI. V was clipped by 2 bases and J by 4 bases, with 14 bases between them. This chain's CDR3 is CASSYTAGARETQYF. The CDR3 bases are TGTGCCAGCAGTTACACTGCAGGGGCCCGAGAGACCCAGTACTTC.

The rearrangement joins TRBV27 to TRBJ2-4; tentative D call: TRBD1 (5 bases). The CDR3 is 12 amino acids. Trimming shortened V by 9 bases and J by 8 bases, and 14 bases separated the two germline ends. The germline V gene has CDR1 MNHEY and CDR2 SMNVEV (reference sequence). The CDR3 is CARSDILYIQYF. The CDR3 bases are TGTGCCAGGTCGGACATTTTGTACATTCAGTACTTC.

The chain has TRBV4-2 and TRBJ1-1, with D unclear. Germline CDR1 is LGHNA and CDR2 is YNFKEQ. Trimming took off 1 base at V and 1 base at J, with 7 bases between the two ends. The CDR3 consists of 14 residues. CDR3 nucleotides: TGTGCCAGCAGCCAAGGATACGGGAACACTGAAGCTTTCTTT. Protein sequence: CASSQGYGNTEAFF.

CDR3 sequence reads: CASSIRGQATYGYTF. The CDR3 DNA reads TGTGCCAGTAGTATACGTGGACAGGCTACCTATGGCTACACCTTC. The chain is built from TRBV19 and TRBJ1-2, with TRBD1 matching over 7 bases. V dropped 2 bases and J dropped 4; count of bases not matched to a gene: 7. CDR1 and CDR2 (germline): LNHDA, SQIVND (reference sequence). The CDR3 is 15 amino acids.

This chain links TRBV6-1 with TRBJ1-2; possible D gene TRBD1, 5 bases. V was cut by 8 bases and J by 4 bases, with 20 bases left in between. This CDR3 is built from 15 residues. The V gene's germline CDR1 is MNHNS and CDR2 SASEGT. CDR3 nucleotide sequence: TGTGCCAGCCTGAAGTCCGGGGGACTGCTCTATGGCTACACCTTC. Its protein is CASLKSGGLLYGYTF.

Only one count was recorded for this clone. The chain links TRBV5-1 to TRBJ2-7; TRBD2 aligns across 9 bases. CDR1 and CDR2 (germline): SGHRS, YFSETQ. CDR3 length equals 15 residues. The V and J ends lost 4 bases and 3 bases, in that order; junction bases with no gene match: 8. The DNA of the CDR3 is TGCGCCAGCAGCCCGAATCCGACTAGCGGCTACGAGCAGTACTTC. Translating it yields CASSPNPTSGYEQYF.

This rearrangement joins TRBV2 to TRBJ2-3; 9 positions match TRBD2. The CDR3 contains 17 residues. The germline V gene encodes CDR1 SNHLY and CDR2 FYNNEI. Trimming cost V 4 bases and J 6 bases; bases outside gene matches: 14. The CDR3: CASSGRVAGVVGDTQYF. CDR3 in DNA: TGTGCCAGCAGTGGGCGCGTAGCGGGAGTCGTCGGTGATACGCAGTATTTT. Together with reference TRBV2 and TRBJ2-3, the CDR3 gives the full variable domain: EPEVTQTPSHQVTQMGQEVILRCVPISNHLYFYWYRQILGQKVEFLVSFYNNEISEKSEIFDDQFSVERPDGSNFTLKIRSTKLEDSAMYFCASSGRVAGVVGDTQYFGPGTRLTVL.

The rearrangement uses TRBV6-5 and TRBJ2-7, with D perhaps matching TRBD2 (5 bases). Germline V gene sequence: CDR1 MNHEY, CDR2 SVGAGI. Deletions cut 8 bases from V and 3 bases from J, with 17 bases between. The CDR3 contains 14 residues. The CDR3: CASLLGGPLYEQYF. The CDR3, as DNA: TGTGCCAGCCTGTTAGGCGGGCCTCTCTACGAGCAGTACTTC.

The chain recombines TRBV11-2 with TRBJ1-2; D unclear. The germline V and J ends were trimmed by 4 bases and 6 bases, with 21 bases remaining between them. CDR3 size: 16 residues. Germline CDR1 reads SGHAT; CDR2 reads FQNNGV. The CDR3 coding sequence is TGTGCCAGCAGCTCGCATTACTTCGAGGGAGTGGATGGCTACACCTTC. It specifies CASSSHYFEGVDGYTF.

V usage is TRBV2 and J usage is TRBJ2-2, with TRBD2 matching over 7 bases. Germline assignment: CDR1 SNHLY and CDR2 FYNNEI. This CDR3 comprises 15 residues. Trimming took 7 bases from V and 7 from J; bases not matched to a gene: 12. The CDR3 protein is CASTAGGNTGGELFF. The DNA for the CDR3 is TGTGCCAGCACCGCCGGGGGGAATACGGGCGGGGAGCTGTTTTTT.

The rearrangement links TRBV5-1 to TRBJ2-7; weak D call: TRBD1 (5 bases). V dropped 8 bases and J dropped 6 bases, with 18 bases sitting between them. This CDR3 is built from 13 residues. Germline V gene lookup returns CDR1 SGHRS and CDR2 YFSETQ. CDR3 in amino acids: CASRVGATGEQYF. CDR3 nucleotides: TGCGCCAGTCGAGTTGGGGCAACGGGCGAGCAGTACTTC.

The chain has TRBV7-8 and TRBJ1-2; D gene ambiguous. CDR1 SGHVS and CDR2 FQNEAQ come from the germline V gene. This CDR3 region has 15 residues. Trimming removed 2 bases from V and 1 base from J, with 11 bases in between. Here the CDR3 reads CASSLNTANNYGYTF. CDR3 bases: TGTGCCAGCAGCTTAAACACAGCTAATAACTATGGCTACACCTTC.

This clone has a handful of counts. V usage is TRBV2 and J usage is TRBJ1-2; maybe TRBD1 (5 bases). Germline assignment: CDR1 SNHLY and CDR2 FYNNEI. The CDR3 is made up of 13 amino acids. V was cut by 4 bases and J by 3 bases, with 9 bases left in between. The CDR3 protein is CASSVGRDYGYTF. The CDR3 DNA follows: TGTGCCAGCAGTGTTGGCAGGGACTATGGCTACACCTTC.